Reported below is one T cell receptor beta chain. Per germline, CDR1 SGDLS and CDR2 YYNGEE. The CDR3 is made up of 15 amino acids. Trimming took 0 bases from V and 3 from J; bases not matched to a gene: 3. This specimen comes from a study of blood T cells in healthy people across ages. Primed by a sample-barcoded 5' primer and a J-beta primer mix, a second PCR proceeded for about 6 to 12 cycles. A single record per CDR3 protein comes from TCRdb applying MiXCR to the 5' RACE reads. The data hold 1,300,000 or so distinct CDR3 sequences, with 59% observed a single time. The J gene is TRBJ2-3, the V gene TRBV9; 8 bases line up with TRBD1. The sample taken for sequencing was blood. The TCR comes from a man aged 18 to 30 in good health. The DNA of the CDR3 is TGTGCCAGCAGCGTAGAATACAGGGGGACAGATACGCAGTATTTT. Its protein product is CASSVEYRGTDTQYF.